The 19 T cell receptor beta chains listed next were all sequenced from one sample in a study of breast tumors, draining lymph nodes, adjacent tissues. TCRdb reanalysed the multiplex PCR reads using MiXCR and keeps one entry per CDR3 protein. The sample lists 150,000 to 200,000 distinct CDR3 sequences; about 33% were seen once. Samples came from axillary lymph nodes draining the breast cancer. Sequenced sample: axillary lymph node tissue. These receptors all stem from a female donor with breast cancer. Some clones in this sample may be carry-over from other donors' samples.

The chain has TRBV7-9 and TRBJ1-1, with 9 bases lining up with TRBD1. V trimming: 4 bases; J trimming: 2 bases; junction bases outside the gene matches: 8. Germline values: CDR1 SEHNR, CDR2 FQNEAQ (reference sequence). This CDR3 has 16 amino acids. CDR3 loop: CASSSLGQGKNTEAFF. CDR3 DNA sequence: TGTGCCAGCAGCTCACTAGGACAGGGGAAAAACACTGAAGCTTTCTTT.

This clonotype was recorded many times. V and J are TRBV12-3 or TRBV12-4 and TRBJ2-5; D possibly corresponds to TRBD2 (5 bases). The CDR3 loop spans 14 amino acids. The V gene lost 8 bases and the J gene lost 2 bases, with 15 bases spanning the gap. This chain's CDR3 is CASAPVGVQETQYF. The CDR3 DNA is TGTGCCAGCGCCCCCGTCGGGGTACAAGAGACCCAGTACTTC.

The genes are TRBV20-1 and TRBJ1-3; TRBD1 is a possible D gene (5 bases). Trimming removed 1 base at V and 2 bases at J, with 6 bases between. The CDR3 spans 13 residues. Germline CDR1 reads DFQATT; CDR2 reads SNEGSKA (reference sequence). The CDR3 sequence is CSARGQPGNTIYF. The CDR3 region has the DNA TGCAGTGCTAGAGGACAGCCTGGAAACACCATATATTTT.

The sample holds many counts of this clonotype. This chain joins TRBV27 and TRBJ2-3, with D hard to call. Germline assignment: CDR1 MNHEY and CDR2 SMNVEV (reference sequence). With 5 bases removed from V and 4 bases from J, the gap between germline ends came to 16 bases. The CDR3 covers 15 residues. DNA of the CDR3: TGTGCCAGCAGTCTACGACTCTTTTGGGCAGATACGCAGTATTTT. It is translated as CASSLRLFWADTQYF.

V and J are TRBV9 and TRBJ2-5; 7 bases fit TRBD2. The junction had 0 bases not matched to a gene; V was cut back by 0 bases and J by 7 bases. Germline CDR1 reads SGDLS; CDR2 reads YYNGEE. The CDR3 is made up of 12 amino acids. CDR3 coding DNA: TGTGCCAGCAGCGTAGCGGGAGGGACCCAGTACTTC. Encoded protein: CASSVAGGTQYF.

The chain joins TRBV20-1 to TRBJ1-1; 7 positions agree with TRBD1. Germline loops: CDR1 DFQATT, CDR2 SNEGSKA (reference sequence). This CDR3 is built from 14 residues. J gave up 5 bases and V 3 bases, and 9 bases lay outside the gene matches. For the CDR3, the DNA is TGCAGTGCTAGCCTCTCGACAGGGCTGACTGAAGCTTTCTTT. Amino acid sequence: CSASLSTGLTEAFF.

This chain links TRBV15 with TRBJ1-6, with 7 nucleotides matching TRBD1. Germline V gene lookup returns CDR1 LNHNV and CDR2 YYDKDF (reference sequence). Trimming removed 5 bases from V and 2 bases from J; junction bases left unmatched: 6. The CDR3 is made up of 16 amino acids. In DNA form, the CDR3 reads TGTGCCACCAGCTCAGACCAGGGGGCCTATAATTCACCCCTCCACTTT. It translates to CATSSDQGAYNSPLHF. The whole variable domain, filled in from reference TRBV15 and TRBJ1-6, reads DAMVIQNPRYQVTQFGKPVTLSCSQTLNHNVMYWYQQKSSQAPKLLFHYYDKDFNNEADTPDNFQSRRPNTSFCFLDIRSPGLGDTAMYLCATSSDQGAYNSPLHFGNGTRLTVT.

Comments on this clonotype: The junction shows a germline mismatch at one end, possibly a read error. This chain connects TRBV7-9 to TRBJ1-2; 9 bases are a match to TRBD1. Germline V gene lookup returns CDR1 SEHNR and CDR2 FQNEAQ (reference sequence). This CDR3 spans 15 amino acids. In DNA form, the CDR3 reads TGTGCCGGCAGCAGCCGGGACAGGGATCGGGCTGGCTACTCCTTC. This translates into CAGSSRDRDRAGYSF.

In its sample, this clonotype was seen many times. This chain uses TRBV4-1 with TRBJ2-1, with 11 bases aligning to TRBD2. The germline V gene has CDR1 MGHRA and CDR2 YSYEKL. This CDR3 region has 16 residues. The J segment lost 4 bases and the V segment lost 0 bases, leaving 2 bases of the junction unmatched. The CDR3 here is CASSQELAGVYNEQFF. The CDR3 DNA reads as TGCGCCAGCAGCCAAGAACTAGCGGGGGTATACAATGAGCAGTTCTTC.

This clonotype came up a few times. A much more abundant neighbour one base away suggests this may be a read error. This chain connects TRBV7-3 to TRBJ2-1; the match to TRBD2 covers 12 bases. This CDR3 region has 18 residues. Germline assignment: CDR1 SGHTA and CDR2 FQGTGA. The CDR3 sequence: CASSLEQSASGRARGQLF. The CDR3 DNA sequence: TGTGCCAGCAGCTTAGAGCAGTCGGCTAGCGGGAGGGCCAGGGGGCAGCTCTTC.

V and J are TRBV19 and TRBJ2-2; the match to TRBD2 covers 11 bases. This CDR3 is built from 16 residues. Unmatched junction bases numbered 9, after V lost 6 bases and J lost 6 bases. CDR1 is LNHDA, CDR2 SQIVND, per germline (reference sequence). In nucleotides, the CDR3 is TGTGCCAGTAGAGAGTCCGGGACTAGCGGTTCCGGGGAGCTGTTTTTT. Its translation is CASRESGTSGSGELFF.

This clonotype came up many times. The chain combines TRBV12-5 with TRBJ2-1; D perhaps matches TRBD2 (6 bases). CDR1 and CDR2 (germline): LGHNT, FRNRAP. V was cut by 3 bases and J by 0 bases, with 15 bases left in between. The CDR3 extends over 17 amino acids. CDR3 sequence: CASGFAGGPSSYNEQFF. In DNA form, the CDR3 reads TGTGCTAGTGGTTTTGCCGGGGGTCCCAGCTCCTACAATGAGCAGTTCTTC.

The chain recombines TRBV6-1 with TRBJ1-5; TRBD1 might be the D (5 bases). CDR1 is MNHNS and CDR2 is SASEGT in the germline V gene. V lost 3 bases, J lost 4 bases, and 7 bases lay in between. The CDR3 is 13 residues long. CDR3 sequence: CASSDRENQPQHF. As DNA, the CDR3 is TGTGCCAGCAGTGACAGGGAAAATCAGCCCCAGCATTTT.

This clonotype was seen a few times. A much larger clonotype is one base distant, so this may be a read error. This rearrangement joins TRBV19 to TRBJ2-5, with a possible D match to TRBD1 (5 bases). In germline, CDR1 is LNHDA, CDR2 SQIVND (reference sequence). Trimming stripped 6 bases from V and 5 bases from J, with 10 bases between. The CDR3 totals 12 residues. The CDR3 sequence is CASRQGGETQYF. The CDR3 DNA reads TGTGCCAGTAGGCAGGGTGGGGAGACCCAGTACTTC. Full variable domain (outside the CDR3, taken from reference TRBV19 and TRBJ2-5): DGGITQSPKYLFRKEGQNVTLSCEQNLNHDAMYWYRQDPGQGLRLIYYSQIVNDFQKGDIAEGYSVSREKKESFPLTVTSAQKNPTAFYLCASRQGGETQYFGPGTRLLVL.

Concerning this clonotype itself: This could be a read error, since a much larger clone is one nucleotide away. This chain links TRBV20-1 with TRBJ2-4; D might be TRBD2 (6 bases). The CDR3 is 12 amino acids. V was pared by 0 bases and J by 15 bases, with 15 bases between. Germline CDR1 and CDR2: DFQATT and SNEGSKA (reference sequence). CDR3 amino acids: CSARDLWEAAYF. Written as DNA, the CDR3 is TGCAGTGCTAGAGATCTGTGGGAGGCTGCGTACTTC.

This clonotype was recorded at least ten times. The rearrangement joins TRBV5-1 to TRBJ2-2, with D possibly being TRBD2 (6 bases). V was shortened by 1 base and J by 2 bases, with 9 bases between the two germline ends. Germline CDR1 is SGHRS and CDR2 is YFSETQ. This CDR3 has 15 residues. Here the CDR3 DNA reads TGCGCCAGCAGCTTGTACGGGGGTAACACCGGGGAGCTGTTTTTT. Its protein product is CASSLYGGNTGELFF. Using reference TRBV5-1 and TRBJ2-2 for the parts outside the CDR3, the full variable domain is KAGVTQTPRYLIKTRGQQVTLSCSPISGHRSVSWYQQTPGQGLQFLFEYFSETQRNKGNFPGRFSGRQFSNSRSEMNVSTLELGDSALYLCASSLYGGNTGELFFGEGSRLTVL.

This clonotype has just a few counts. The chain joins TRBV27 to TRBJ1-5; D is perhaps TRBD1 (6 bases). CDR3 size: 13 residues. V lost 6 bases, J lost 1 base, and 7 bases lay in between. The V gene's germline CDR1 is MNHEY and CDR2 SMNVEV (reference sequence). This CDR3 reads CASRQGSNQPQHF. The CDR3 DNA sequence: TGTGCCAGCAGACAGGGCAGCAATCAGCCCCAGCATTTT.

Ten or more counts support this clonotype. The V and J genes are TRBV4-1 and TRBJ1-5; weak D call: TRBD1 (6 bases). Germline V CDR1 and CDR2: MGHRA, YSYEKL. The CDR3 consists of 17 residues. V was shortened by 0 bases and J by 1 base, with 13 bases between the two germline ends. This chain's CDR3 is CASSQDDGGLSNQPQHF. CDR3 bases: TGCGCCAGCAGCCAAGATGATGGGGGGCTAAGCAATCAGCCCCAGCATTTT.

This clonotype was detected a few times. A read error may be the cause here, since a much bigger clone is one base away. The gene calls are TRBV12-3 or TRBV12-4 and TRBJ2-7; D remains ambiguous. The V gene lost 3 bases and the J gene lost 2 bases, with 8 bases spanning the gap. CDR3 length equals 13 residues. This CDR3 is CASSFAAAYEQYF. CDR3 in DNA: TGTGCCAGCAGTTTCGCGGCGGCCTACGAGCAGTACTTC.